This T cell receptor (beta chain) comes out of a study of blood T cell repertoires in COVID-19. The overall study: The United States, Italy and Spain supplied acute and convalescent COVID-19 samples. T cells, B-cell-depleted T cells, or PBMCs provided the cDNA or gDNA that served as material.

Under the authors' procedure: The authors estimated nucleated cell counts from reference gene primer amplification. Produced via immunoSEQ multiplex PCR; TCRdb's table is partial and in-frame only. That table gives V, J and clone size, and the DNA gave D and trimming. The sample lists around 130,000 clones; 87% were seen once. Source material: peripheral blood. The TCR originated in a woman in her fifties or sixties with acute or convalescent COVID-19.

CDR3 in amino acids: CASRPRQEGGYGYTF. Written as DNA, the CDR3 is TGTGCCAGCAGGCCACGACAGGAAGGAGGCTATGGCTACACCTTC. This chain links TRBV6-5 with TRBJ1-2; D possibly corresponds to TRBD1 (6 bases). The CDR3 covers 15 residues. CDR1 is MNHEY and CDR2 is SVGAGI in the germline V gene. V was clipped by 6 bases and J by 4 bases, with 18 bases between them.